These 18 T cell receptor beta chains were sequenced from one sample in a study of shared clonotypes between healthy human individuals. Naive CD8 isolation took CD45RO-negative cells positively selected for CCR7 and excluded terminally differentiated effector memory CD45RA+ cells. Assay used: immunoSEQ multiplex PCR; TCRdb lists only in-frame clones, some missing. Among some 1,900,000 clones listed, 85% to 95% were seen once. The source material was naive CD8+ T cells sorted from blood. Receptors originate from a man younger than 30 in good health.

This chain uses TRBV11-2 with TRBJ1-6; perhaps TRBD1 as D (5 bases). The CDR3 covers 14 residues. The V and J ends lost 0 bases and 10 bases respectively, with 10 bases between them. Germline assignment: CDR1 SGHAT and CDR2 FQNNGV. Written as DNA, the CDR3 is TGTGCCAGCAGCTTAGATGCAGGGCCGTCACCCCTCCACTTT. This codes for CASSLDAGPSPLHF.

The chain uses TRBV2 and TRBJ2-7; TRBD1 might be the D (5 bases). The CDR3 runs to 14 residues. V was cut by 6 bases and J by 2 bases, with 14 bases left in between. CDR1 and CDR2 (germline): SNHLY, FYNNEI. DNA for the CDR3: TGTGCCAGCAGGACCTCAGGGCCTCCCTACGAGCAGTACTTC. Translated: CASRTSGPPYEQYF.

The chain combines TRBV6-5 with TRBJ2-3; D gene unclear. Trimming stripped 2 bases from V and 5 bases from J, with 8 bases between. The CDR3 is 13 amino acids. The V gene's germline CDR1 is MNHEY and CDR2 SVGAGI. The CDR3 spells CASSYALLDTQYF. CDR3 nucleotides: TGTGCCAGCAGTTACGCCCTACTAGATACGCAGTATTTT.

The V call is TRBV30, the J call TRBJ2-1, with D perhaps matching TRBD2 (6 bases). The germline V gene encodes CDR1 GTSNPN and CDR2 SVGIG (reference sequence). Trimming cost V 5 bases and J 6 bases, with 11 bases left between them. The CDR3 consists of 12 residues. CDR3 in DNA: TGTGCCTGGGGAGGGAGCCGCAATGAGCAGTTCTTC. It specifies CAWGGSRNEQFF.

The chain uses TRBV19 and TRBJ1-2; D is unresolved. This CDR3 contains 15 residues. Germline V CDR1 and CDR2: LNHDA, SQIVND (reference sequence). V lost 9 bases, J lost 5 bases, and 22 bases lay in between. CDR3 in amino acids: CASQQWEDPRYGYTF. The CDR3 DNA follows: TGTGCCAGCCAGCAATGGGAGGACCCGAGGTATGGCTACACCTTC.

This sequence joins TRBV14 and TRBJ2-4; 7 bases align to TRBD1. The length of the CDR3 is 15 residues. The V gene's germline CDR1 is SGHDN and CDR2 FVKESK. V dropped 0 bases and J dropped 8; count of bases not matched to a gene: 7. The CDR3 is CASSQETGPVDIQYF. CDR3 DNA: TGTGCCAGCAGCCAAGAGACAGGGCCCGTGGACATTCAGTACTTC.

The V gene is TRBV4-3, the J gene TRBJ2-4, with TRBD1 matching over 10 bases. This CDR3 region has 15 residues. Per the germline V gene, CDR1 is LGHNA and CDR2 is YSLEER. Losses at the gene ends were 0 bases for V and 8 bases for J; bases not matched to a gene: 4. The CDR3 region has the DNA TGCGCCAGCAGCCAAGAGACAGGGGGCAGGGACATTCAGTACTTC. Translating gives CASSQETGGRDIQYF.

This rearrangement joins TRBV19 to TRBJ2-1; D ambiguous. The V gene lost 0 bases and the J gene lost 7 bases, with 10 bases spanning the gap. This CDR3 comprises 14 residues. Germline CDR1 LNHDA, CDR2 SQIVND (reference sequence). The CDR3 coding sequence is TGTGCCAGTAGTATAGATTTACCAGCTAATGAGCAGTTCTTC. Translation: CASSIDLPANEQFF.

The V and J genes are TRBV27 and TRBJ1-5, with D possibly being TRBD1 (5 bases). The CDR3 has 16 residues. Germline V gene lookup returns CDR1 MNHEY and CDR2 SMNVEV (reference sequence). Trimming stripped 0 bases from V and 6 bases from J, with 15 bases between. The DNA of the CDR3 is TGTGCCAGCAGTTTATCGTCCGGGGCTTGGGGTCAGCCCCAGCATTTT. Translating it yields CASSLSSGAWGQPQHF.

CDR3 in amino acids: CASSLEPGQGVNTIYF. The CDR3 DNA reads as TGTGCCAGCAGCTTGGAACCGGGACAGGGGGTCAACACCATATATTTT. V usage is TRBV5-6 and J usage is TRBJ1-3; 11 nucleotides line up with TRBD1. Germline CDR1 reads SGHDT; CDR2 reads YYEEEE. This CDR3 is built from 16 residues. J lost 7 bases, V lost 0 bases, and 6 bases had no gene match.

The V gene is TRBV5-8, the J gene TRBJ1-2; the D is unclear. The ends were cut back, 3 bases at V and 8 bases at J, with 17 bases in the middle. CDR1 is SGHTS, CDR2 YDEGEE, per germline. There are 14 residues in the CDR3. Written as DNA, the CDR3 is TGTGCCAGCAGCTGGGGAGGGAAGATGGGAGGCTACACCTTC. Encoded protein: CASSWGGKMGGYTF.

The chain uses TRBV7-9 and TRBJ1-3, with 7 bases matching TRBD1. There are 15 residues in the CDR3. Germline assignment: CDR1 SEHNR and CDR2 FQNEAQ (reference sequence). J lost 0 bases, V lost 4 bases, and 3 bases had no gene match. The CDR3 is CASSYRGNSGNTIYF. CDR3 DNA sequence: TGTGCCAGCAGCTACAGGGGAAACTCTGGAAACACCATATATTTT. The whole variable domain, filled in from reference TRBV7-9 and TRBJ1-3, reads DTGVSQNPRHKITKRGQNVTFRCDPISEHNRLYWYRQTLGQGPEFLTYFQNEAQLEKSRLLSDRFSAERPKGSFSTLEIQRTEQGDSAMYLCASSYRGNSGNTIYFGEGSWLTVV.

The V call is TRBV29-1, the J call TRBJ1-1, with unresolved D. Germline V gives CDR1 SQVTM, CDR2 ANQGSEA. V lost 5 bases, J lost 5 bases, and 21 bases lay in between. The CDR3 spans 15 residues. CDR3 loop: CSVCPGEGLGTEAFF. CDR3 nucleotide sequence: TGCAGCGTTTGTCCCGGGGAGGGCTTGGGTACTGAAGCTTTCTTT.

The V call is TRBV4-1, the J call TRBJ1-2; a weak D match, TRBD1 (5 bases). Trimming removed 1 base at V and 3 bases at J, with 18 bases between. This CDR3 is 17 amino acids long. Germline CDR1 and CDR2: MGHRA and YSYEKL. CDR3 nucleotides: TGCGCCAGCAGCCAAGTCGGGACTGTCTCCGGCTACTATGGCTACACCTTC. Its translation: CASSQVGTVSGYYGYTF.

The chain links TRBV5-1 to TRBJ2-3; TRBD2 matches at 10 bases. The CDR3 has 18 residues. V was clipped by 0 bases and J by 2 bases; unmatched bases: 9. The germline V gene encodes CDR1 SGHRS and CDR2 YFSETQ. The CDR3 loop is CASSLGSGGPSITDTQYF. CDR3 DNA: TGCGCCAGCAGCTTGGGTAGCGGGGGGCCCTCGATCACAGATACGCAGTATTTT.

The chain recombines TRBV2 with TRBJ1-2; unclear D gene. The V gene lost 4 bases and the J gene lost 0 bases, with 9 bases spanning the gap. The CDR3 sequence is 14 residues long. From germline, CDR1 is SNHLY and CDR2 FYNNEI. The CDR3 nucleotides are TGTGCCAGCAGTGGTTGGGAATCTAACTATGGCTACACCTTC. Translating gives CASSGWESNYGYTF. The full variable domain, completed using reference TRBV2 and TRBJ1-2, is EPEVTQTPSHQVTQMGQEVILRCVPISNHLYFYWYRQILGQKVEFLVSFYNNEISEKSEIFDDQFSVERPDGSNFTLKIRSTKLEDSAMYFCASSGWESNYGYTFGSGTRLTVV.

With regard to this clone: The sample has other DNA sequences that encode this CDR3 too. The genes are TRBV6-5 and TRBJ2-7; the D call may be TRBD1 or TRBD2 (6 bases each). The CDR3 is 16 residues long. V was pared by 0 bases and J by 0 bases, with 12 bases between. Germline CDR1 and CDR2: MNHEY and SVGAGI. The CDR3 sequence: CASSYSTGARSYEQYF. The CDR3 region has the DNA TGTGCCAGCAGTTACTCGACGGGGGCCCGCTCCTACGAGCAGTACTTC.

The chain couples TRBV4-3 to TRBJ2-5; perhaps TRBD2 as D (5 bases). The V gene's germline CDR1 is LGHNA and CDR2 YSLEER. The CDR3 contains 15 residues. V was pared by 4 bases and J by 5 bases, with 17 bases between. The CDR3 DNA reads as TGCGCCAGCAGCCGGTTACTTGAACCGGGGGAGACCCAGTACTTC. Translated: CASSRLLEPGETQYF.